The sequence of this TCR beta chain was determined in a study of glioma-infiltrating T cells after dendritic cell vaccination. This CDR3 has 15 residues. Trimming shortened V by 0 bases and J by 7 bases, and 13 bases separated the two germline ends. Germline V CDR1 and CDR2: GTSNPN, SVGIG (reference sequence). The data were produced by immunoSEQ multiplex PCR, yet TCRdb's version contains in-frame clones alone and is incomplete. The sample records about 90,000 clones, roughly 87% being singletons. Time point meaning: after dendritic cell vaccination, including at tumor progression/relapse. The gene calls are TRBV30 and TRBJ1-6; D ambiguous. This receptor was taken from a human donor with glioblastoma. The specimen comprised blood, sampled after dendritic cell vaccination. This CDR3 is CAWSVSREGNSPLHF. DNA of the CDR3: TGTGCCTGGAGTGTAAGTCGGGAAGGGAATTCACCCCTCCACTTT.